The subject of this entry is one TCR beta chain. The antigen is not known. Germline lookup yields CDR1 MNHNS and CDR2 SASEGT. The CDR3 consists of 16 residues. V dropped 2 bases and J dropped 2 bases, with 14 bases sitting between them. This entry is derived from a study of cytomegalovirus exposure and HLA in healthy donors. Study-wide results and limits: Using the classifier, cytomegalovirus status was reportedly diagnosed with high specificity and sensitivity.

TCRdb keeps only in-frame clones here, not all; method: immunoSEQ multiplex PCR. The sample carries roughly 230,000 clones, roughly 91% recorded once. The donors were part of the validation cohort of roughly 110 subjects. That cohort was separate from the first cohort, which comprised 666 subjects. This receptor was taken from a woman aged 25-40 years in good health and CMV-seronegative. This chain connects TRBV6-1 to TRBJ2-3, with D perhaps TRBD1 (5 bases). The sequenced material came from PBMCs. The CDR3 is CASSEWGRLTTDTQYF. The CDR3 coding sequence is TGTGCCAGCAGTGAATGGGGCAGGCTCACCACAGATACGCAGTATTTT.